The 3 T cell receptor beta chains presented below share a single source sample, sequenced in a study of early T cells in non-severe SARS-CoV-2 infection. TCRdb reanalysed the 5' RACE reads using MiXCR and keeps one entry per CDR3 protein. The sample records roughly 30,000 distinct CDR3 sequences, 4.5% to 5% being singletons. Material: whole blood. These receptor sequences come from an adult who was a healthcare worker with PCR-confirmed SARS-CoV-2 infection or an uninfected control (not recorded which).

The rearrangement joins TRBV2 to TRBJ2-1, with no clear D. Germline V lookup: CDR1 SNHLY, CDR2 FYNNEI. V shed 7 bases and J shed 6 bases, with 10 bases lying between them. This CDR3 comprises 12 residues. The CDR3: CASTTQRNEQFF. In nucleotides, the CDR3 is TGTGCCAGCACAACGCAGCGCAATGAGCAGTTCTTC. Looking up the rest from reference TRBV2 and TRBJ2-1 gives the full variable domain: EPEVTQTPSHQVTQMGQEVILRCVPISNHLYFYWYRQILGQKVEFLVSFYNNEISEKSEIFDDQFSVERPDGSNFTLKIRSTKLEDSAMYFCASTTQRNEQFFGPGTRLTVL.

The chain recombines TRBV7-2 with TRBJ2-2; D is tentatively TRBD1 or TRBD2 (5 bases each). The V and J ends lost 9 bases and 0 bases respectively, with 14 bases between them. Germline CDR1 SGHTA, CDR2 FQGNSA. This CDR3 contains 15 residues. The CDR3 spells CASSGRGPNTGELFF. CDR3 bases: TGTGCCAGTTCGGGTCGGGGACCGAACACCGGGGAGCTGTTTTTT.

This clonotype has at least ten counts. As DNA, the CDR3 is TGTGCCAGCAGTGAAGTCGGGTTAGGGGAAAAACTGTTTTTT. Amino acids: CASSEVGLGEKLFF. The V gene is TRBV2, the J gene TRBJ1-4; D gene uncertain. The CDR3 covers 14 residues. Germline CDR1 and CDR2: SNHLY and FYNNEI. Trimming pared 1 base from V and 8 bases from J, leaving 11 bases between.